One TCR beta chain is described in this entry. Its specificity is not known. Focal radiation and CTLA-4 blockade (ipilimumab) were tested in chemo-refractory metastatic non-small-cell lung cancer patients. The germline V gene encodes CDR1 LGHNA and CDR2 YSLEER. The CDR3 contains 18 residues. V lost 1 base to trimming and J lost 0 bases, with 13 bases between them. Using immunoSEQ multiplex PCR, the repertoire was profiled, and TCRdb retains in-frame clones only, with some absent. The table has more than 75,000 clones, roughly 78% seen once. The sample belongs to a study of radiotherapy plus CTLA-4 blockade in lung cancer. Study-wide background: Objective responses were documented in around 19% of patients, with disease control in about 28%.

General study results and limits: Early clonal dynamics of blood T cells, together with interferon-beta, were reported as the best response predictor. Tumor-origin TCR clones grew in blood after radiotherapy plus ipilimumab.

Sequenced material: peripheral blood, taken from a patient treated with radiotherapy plus ipilimumab. The receptor was isolated from a human donor with non-small cell lung cancer that progressed on radiotherapy plus ipilimumab. The chain uses TRBV4-3 and TRBJ2-6; D call uncertain. This CDR3 is CASSQGSRMSSGANVLTF. CDR3 DNA sequence: TGCGCCAGCAGCCAAGGCTCGCGGATGAGCTCTGGGGCCAACGTCCTGACTTTC.